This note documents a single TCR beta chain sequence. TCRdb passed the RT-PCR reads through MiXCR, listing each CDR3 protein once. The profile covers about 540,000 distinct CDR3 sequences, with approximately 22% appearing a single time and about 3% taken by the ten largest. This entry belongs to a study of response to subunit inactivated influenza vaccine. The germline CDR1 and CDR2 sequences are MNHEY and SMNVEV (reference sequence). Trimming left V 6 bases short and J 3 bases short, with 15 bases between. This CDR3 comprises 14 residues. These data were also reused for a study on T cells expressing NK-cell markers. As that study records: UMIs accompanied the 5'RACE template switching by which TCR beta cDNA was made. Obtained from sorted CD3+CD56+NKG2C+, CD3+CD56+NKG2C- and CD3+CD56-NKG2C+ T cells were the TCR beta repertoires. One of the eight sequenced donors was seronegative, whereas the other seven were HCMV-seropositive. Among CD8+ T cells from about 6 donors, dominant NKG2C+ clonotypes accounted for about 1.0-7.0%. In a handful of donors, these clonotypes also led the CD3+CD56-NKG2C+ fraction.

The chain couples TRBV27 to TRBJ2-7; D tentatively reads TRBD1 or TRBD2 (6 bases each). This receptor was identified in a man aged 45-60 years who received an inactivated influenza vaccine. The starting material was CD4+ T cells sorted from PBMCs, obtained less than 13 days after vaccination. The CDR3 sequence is CASSPRGDRYEQYF. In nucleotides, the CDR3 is TGTGCCAGCAGCCCTAGGGGGGACCGCTACGAGCAGTACTTC.